The 5 T cell receptor beta chains below all came from one sample that was sequenced in a study of siplizumab effects on memory and regulatory T cells (dated by TCRdb to the late 2010s). The library was built by means of the immunoSEQ multiplex PCR assay. TCRdb carries this immuneACCESS record with in-frame sequences only. Its versions omit some clonotypes, under half of them owing to an unresolved V gene in the studies checked, with the rest unexplained. The sample yields over 60,000 clones; 91% were counted once. The top ten hold over 25% of the sample. Sequencing was performed on CD8+ T cells sorted from blood. These receptors were taken from a human donor in good health.

The J gene is TRBJ2-7, the V gene TRBV29-1; 7 nucleotides agree with TRBD1. Looked up from germline, CDR1 is SQVTM and CDR2 is ANQGSEA. The CDR3 is 13 residues long. Unmatched junction bases numbered 5, after V lost 3 bases and J lost 3 bases. The CDR3 coding sequence is TGCAGCGTTGAGCCCCAGGGGGACTACGAGCAGTACTTC. It encodes CSVEPQGDYEQYF.

This chain links TRBV11-3 with TRBJ1-2; D perhaps matches TRBD1 (6 bases). Looked up from germline, CDR1 is SGHNT and CDR2 is YENEEA. Trimming removed 0 bases at V and 5 bases at J, with 7 bases between. The length of the CDR3 is 13 residues. The CDR3 loop is CASSLETGYGYTF. In DNA, the CDR3 is TGTGCCAGCAGCTTAGAGACAGGATATGGCTACACCTTC.

The rearrangement joins TRBV11-2 to TRBJ2-7; TRBD2 agrees at 9 bases. V shed 5 bases, J shed 1 base, and the junction held 6 bases outside the gene matches. Germline V gene sequence: CDR1 SGHAT, CDR2 FQNNGV. This CDR3 is built from 15 residues. The CDR3 here is CASSPGGLASYEQYF. Here the CDR3 DNA reads TGTGCCAGCAGCCCCGGGGGACTAGCTTCCTACGAGCAGTACTTC.

The V and J genes are TRBV6-6 and TRBJ1-2, with 10 bases that match TRBD1. This CDR3 has 15 residues. J gave up 5 bases and V 5 bases, and 8 bases lay outside the gene matches. From germline, CDR1 is MNHNY and CDR2 SVGAGI (reference sequence). Here the CDR3 DNA reads TGTGCCAGCAGTAACCGGGACAGGGGTTCTTATGGCTACACCTTC. Amino acid sequence: CASSNRDRGSYGYTF.

The chain couples TRBV9 to TRBJ2-1, with TRBD2 matching over 9 bases. CDR1 is SGDLS, CDR2 YYNGEE, per germline. Trimming cost V 0 bases and J 6 bases; bases outside gene matches: 4. The CDR3 sequence is 15 residues long. Written as DNA, the CDR3 is TGTGCCAGCAGCGTAGAAGTACTAGCGGGCAATGAGCAGTTCTTC. Its translation: CASSVEVLAGNEQFF.